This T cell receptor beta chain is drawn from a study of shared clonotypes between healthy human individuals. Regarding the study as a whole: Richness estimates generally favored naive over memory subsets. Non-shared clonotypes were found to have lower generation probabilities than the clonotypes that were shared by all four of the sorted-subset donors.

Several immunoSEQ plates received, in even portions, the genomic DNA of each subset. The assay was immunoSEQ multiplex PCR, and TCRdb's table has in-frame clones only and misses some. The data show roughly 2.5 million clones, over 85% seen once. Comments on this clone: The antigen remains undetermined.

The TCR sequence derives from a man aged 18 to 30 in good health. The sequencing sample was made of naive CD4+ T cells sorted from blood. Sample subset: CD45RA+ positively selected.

CDR3 amino acids: CASSLAGMGVSQETQYF. As DNA, the CDR3 is TGCGCCAGCAGCTTGGCCGGCATGGGCGTGTCTCAAGAGACCCAGTACTTC. The chain carries TRBV5-1 and TRBJ2-5; D gene unclear. This CDR3 comprises 17 residues. V lost 0 bases, J lost 2 bases, and 17 bases lay in between. Germline CDR1 SGHRS, CDR2 YFSETQ. Full variable domain (outside the CDR3, taken from reference TRBV5-1 and TRBJ2-5): KAGVTQTPRYLIKTRGQQVTLSCSPISGHRSVSWYQQTPGQGLQFLFEYFSETQRNKGNFPGRFSGRQFSNSRSEMNVSTLELGDSALYLCASSLAGMGVSQETQYFGPGTRLLVL.